The 21 T cell receptor beta chains given below trace back to one sample, sequenced in a study of blood T cell repertoires in COVID-19. Sequencing used immunoSEQ multiplex PCR; TCRdb keeps in-frame clones, though not all of them. Among about 200,000 clones listed, over 60% were seen once. The sequenced sample consisted of peripheral blood. All receptors derive from a woman in her 70s with acute or convalescent COVID-19.

The chain uses TRBV6-1 and TRBJ1-5, with unresolved D. With 1 base removed from V and 3 bases from J, the gap between germline ends came to 16 bases. This CDR3 comprises 17 residues. Germline loops: CDR1 MNHNS, CDR2 SASEGT. The CDR3 is CASSEDPAPWANQPQHF. The CDR3 nucleotides read TGTGCCAGCAGTGAAGATCCCGCCCCGTGGGCCAATCAGCCCCAGCATTTT.

This clone was observed a few times. The rearrangement links TRBV6-5 to TRBJ1-1, with TRBD1 matching over 7 bases. The length of the CDR3 is 15 residues. The V segment lost 5 bases and the J segment 5 bases; nucleotides outside the gene matches: 11. Germline assignment: CDR1 MNHEY and CDR2 SVGAGI. The CDR3 sequence: CASSPLDRVRTEAFF. The CDR3 DNA follows: TGTGCCAGCAGTCCCCTCGACAGGGTTAGGACTGAAGCTTTCTTT.

This chain joins TRBV25-1 and TRBJ2-1; 10 bases are shared with TRBD2. The CDR3 is 17 amino acids. J was trimmed by 4 bases and V by 3 bases; bases with no gene match: 9. CDR1 and CDR2 (germline): MGHDK, SYGVNS. DNA for the CDR3: TGTGCCAGCAGTGACCCGAGCGGGAGGGCCCGTTACAATGAGCAGTTCTTC. This codes for CASSDPSGRARYNEQFF. The whole variable domain, remainder taken from reference TRBV25-1 and TRBJ2-1, is EADIYQTPRYLVIGTGKKITLECSQTMGHDKMYWYQQDPGMELHLIHYSYGVNSTEKGDLSSESTVSRIRTEHFPLTLESARPSHTSQYLCASSDPSGRARYNEQFFGPGTRLTVL.

This clone came up once. The chain employs TRBV10-3 and TRBJ2-1, with D unclear. V gave up 5 bases and J gave up 0 bases, with 5 bases separating them. This CDR3 contains 13 residues. The germline V gene encodes CDR1 ENHRY and CDR2 SYGVKD. The CDR3 DNA reads TGTGCCATCAGTCTCTTCTCCTACAATGAGCAGTTCTTC. Protein product: CAISLFSYNEQFF.

V gene TRBV5-5 combines with J gene TRBJ1-2, with 12 positions matching TRBD1. Germline lookup yields CDR1 SGHKS and CDR2 YYEKEE (reference sequence). V shed 2 bases, J shed 8 bases, and the junction held 10 bases outside the gene matches. CDR3 size: 16 residues. CDR3 in amino acids: CASSLVPGQGAGGYTF. The CDR3 nucleotides are TGTGCCAGCAGCTTAGTCCCGGGACAGGGGGCTGGGGGCTACACCTTC.

The chain is built from TRBV28 and TRBJ2-1, with 11 nucleotides matching TRBD2. Germline V gene lookup returns CDR1 MDHEN and CDR2 SYDVKM. The CDR3 has 16 amino acids. The V segment lost 3 bases and the J segment 5 bases; nucleotides outside the gene matches: 6. The DNA of the CDR3 is TGTGCCAGCAGTTTCCCTAGCGGGAGGAAAAACAATGAGCAGTTCTTC. Amino acids: CASSFPSGRKNNEQFF.

The rearrangement links TRBV5-1 to TRBJ1-2; 7 nucleotides align to TRBD1. The CDR3 is 15 amino acids. Germline values: CDR1 SGHRS, CDR2 YFSETQ. J lost 3 bases, V lost 3 bases, and 8 bases had no gene match. The CDR3 coding sequence is TGCGCCAGCAGCTCGGAGGGGGACAGTTACTATGGCTACACCTTC. Residues: CASSSEGDSYYGYTF.

The rearrangement uses TRBV7-8 and TRBJ2-2; 8 bases are shared with TRBD1. This CDR3 is 15 amino acids long. After removal of 7 bases from V and 5 bases from J, the junction contained 9 bases not matched to a gene. Germline V gene data show CDR1 as SGHVS and CDR2 as FQNEAQ. CDR3 protein: CASNPDRVVTGELFF. The DNA of the CDR3 is TGTGCCAGCAACCCGGACAGGGTGGTGACCGGGGAGCTGTTTTTT.

The chain recombines TRBV7-8 with TRBJ2-1; 9 bases are a match to TRBD1. In germline, CDR1 is SGHVS, CDR2 FQNEAQ. The ends lost 5 bases at V and 7 bases at J; junction bases unmatched: 6. The CDR3 sequence is 14 residues long. The CDR3 nucleotides read TGTGCCAGCAGCCCGACAGGGGGGATAAATGAGCAGTTCTTC. Amino acid sequence: CASSPTGGINEQFF. Filled out from reference TRBV7-8 and TRBJ2-1, the complete variable domain reads GAGVSQSPRYKVAKRGQDVALRCDPISGHVSLFWYQQALGQGPEFLTYFQNEAQLDKSGLPSDRFFAERPEGSVSTLKIQRTQQEDSAVYLCASSPTGGINEQFFGPGTRLTVL.

This chain links TRBV6-5 with TRBJ2-7; TRBD1 aligns across 9 bases. Germline lookup yields CDR1 MNHEY and CDR2 SVGAGI. This CDR3 region has 13 residues. J was trimmed by 5 bases and V by 11 bases; bases with no gene match: 10. The CDR3 DNA sequence: TGTGCCGGAACCGGGACAGGGCTCAACGAGCAGTACTTC. Its translation: CAGTGTGLNEQYF.

This chain connects TRBV10-3 to TRBJ1-1, with D tentatively TRBD1 (6 bases). This CDR3 has 14 amino acids. Germline CDR1 is ENHRY and CDR2 is SYGVKD. Between the trimmed V and J ends, which lost 5 bases and 1 base, there was a span of 11 bases. The CDR3 is CAISSTDRNTEAFF. For the CDR3, the DNA is TGTGCCATCAGTTCCACGGACAGGAACACTGAAGCTTTCTTT.

The chain links TRBV2 to TRBJ2-7; 9 bases agree with TRBD1. Trimming at V came to 6 bases and at J to 9 bases, leaving 12 bases not matched to a gene. The CDR3 sequence is 14 residues long. Germline CDR1 reads SNHLY; CDR2 reads FYNNEI. Here the CDR3 DNA reads TGTGCCAGCAGAACCGGGACAGGGACCAAAGCGCAGTACTTC. It yields the protein CASRTGTGTKAQYF. The variable domain in full, with the rest retrieved from reference TRBV2 and TRBJ2-7, is EPEVTQTPSHQVTQMGQEVILRCVPISNHLYFYWYRQILGQKVEFLVSFYNNEISEKSEIFDDQFSVERPDGSNFTLKIRSTKLEDSAMYFCASRTGTGTKAQYFGPGTRLTVT.

This clone was detected a few times. The chain links TRBV24-1 to TRBJ1-2; TRBD1 might be the D (6 bases). The length of the CDR3 is 15 residues. V was pared by 2 bases and J by 4 bases, with 13 bases between. Germline V lookup: CDR1 KGHDR, CDR2 SFDVKD. The CDR3 nucleotides read TGTGCCACCAGTGATTCCGACAGGCCTCTCTATGGCTACACCTTC. Residues: CATSDSDRPLYGYTF.

As regards this clone: A read error may explain this, as a much larger clone is one base away. The rearrangement uses TRBV5-4 and TRBJ2-7; 8 positions match TRBD1. The CDR3 sequence is 14 residues long. V lost 4 bases to trimming and J lost 0 bases; unmatched junction nucleotides: 3. Per the germline V gene, CDR1 is SGHNT and CDR2 is YYREEE (reference sequence). The CDR3 sequence is CASSPGQDSYEQYF. The CDR3 bases are TGTGCCAGCAGCCCGGGACAGGACTCCTACGAGCAGTACTTC.

The V gene is TRBV5-1, the J gene TRBJ2-7; D possibly corresponds to TRBD2 (6 bases). Germline CDR1 SGHRS, CDR2 YFSETQ. The V end lost 0 bases, the J end lost 5 bases, and 15 bases lay between the germline ends. The CDR3 runs 15 residues. CDR3 bases: TGCGCCAGCAGCTTGGCCGGAGCCCGGGAGCACGAGCAGTACTTC. Protein: CASSLAGAREHEQYF. The complete variable domain, with remaining parts taken from reference TRBV5-1 and TRBJ2-7, reads KAGVTQTPRYLIKTRGQQVTLSCSPISGHRSVSWYQQTPGQGLQFLFEYFSETQRNKGNFPGRFSGRQFSNSRSEMNVSTLELGDSALYLCASSLAGAREHEQYFGPGTRLTVT.

The V call is TRBV28, the J call TRBJ2-3; 10 bases match TRBD2. V lost 2 bases and J lost 5; bases outside the gene matches: 7. CDR3 length equals 16 residues. In germline, CDR1 is MDHEN, CDR2 SYDVKM. The chain's CDR3 is CASSLGASGSRDTQYF. The CDR3 DNA sequence: TGTGCCAGCAGTTTAGGGGCTAGCGGGAGTAGAGATACGCAGTATTTT.

This chain links TRBV11-2 with TRBJ1-1; maybe TRBD1 (6 bases). The CDR3 contains 15 residues. The V gene's germline CDR1 is SGHAT and CDR2 FQNNGV. V was trimmed by 1 base and J by 9 bases, leaving 18 bases between them. CDR3 sequence reads: CASSLAGAAMNQAFF. The CDR3 region has the DNA TGTGCCAGCAGCTTAGCAGGGGCCGCCATGAATCAAGCTTTCTTT.

This clone was observed many times. This chain joins TRBV7-2 and TRBJ2-1; 11 bases map to TRBD2. The J segment lost 6 bases and the V segment lost 5 bases, leaving 6 bases of the junction unmatched. The CDR3 length is 15 residues. From germline, CDR1 is SGHTA and CDR2 FQGNSA. DNA for the CDR3: TGTGCCAGCAGCAGAACCGGGACTAGCGGCAATGAGCAGTTCTTC. Its translation: CASSRTGTSGNEQFF.

The chain has TRBV5-5 and TRBJ2-7, with 8 bases matching TRBD1. There are 16 residues in the CDR3. Unmatched junction bases numbered 13, after V lost 4 bases and J lost 4 bases. Germline CDR1 and CDR2: SGHKS and YYEKEE (reference sequence). The CDR3 is CASSPGMGQATYEQYF. The CDR3 DNA sequence: TGTGCCAGCAGCCCGGGTATGGGACAGGCGACGTACGAGCAGTACTTC.

CDR3 DNA: TGTGCCTGGAGGCCGCAGACAGGGCTAGGCAATCAGCCCCAGCATTTT. Its translation is CAWRPQTGLGNQPQHF. This rearrangement joins TRBV30 to TRBJ1-5, with TRBD1 matching over 7 bases. The CDR3 runs 16 residues. CDR1 GTSNPN and CDR2 SVGIG come from the germline V gene (reference sequence). J was trimmed by 2 bases and V by 3 bases; bases with no gene match: 10.

This clone came up once. The chain carries TRBV7-9 and TRBJ2-7, with 8 bases fitting TRBD2. The CDR3 has 15 residues. The germline CDR1 and CDR2 sequences are SEHNR and FQNEAQ (reference sequence). V lost 6 bases to trimming and J lost 5 bases; unmatched junction nucleotides: 12. The CDR3 nucleotides are TGTGCCAGCAGACCTATTCAGCGGGAGAGGGACGAGCAGTACTTC. Its protein product is CASRPIQRERDEQYF.